These T cell receptor beta chains were read from a single sample in a study of regulatory T cells in long-lasting Graves disease. TCRdb analysed the multiplex PCR reads with MiXCR anew, one entry per CDR3 protein. The sample lists about 210,000 distinct CDR3 sequences, 15% to 20% occurring once. The same sample was also used in a study of T cells in Graves' hyperthyroidism and ophthalmopathy.

The specimen comprised peripheral blood mononuclear cells (PBMCs), sampled at new diagnosis, from a patient treated with antithyroid drugs. Every receptor here comes from a woman aged 25 to 39 with Graves disease. CDR3s include the opening cysteine and the closing phenylalanine or tryptophan. The D gene is left open where the match is weak. For some rows the clone size is stated as once, few or many, or as a class when expanded; others skip it.

j_call: TRBJ1-6; clone_size: many; v_call: TRBV6-5; d_call: -; cdr3_aa: CASSYGTAHSPLHF; cdr3_nt: TGTGCCAGCAGTTACGGGACTGCCCATTCACCCCTCCACTTT
j_call: TRBJ2-3; clone_size: many; v_call: TRBV12-3/TRBV12-4; d_call: -; cdr3_aa: CASIYGDWSTDTQYF; cdr3_nt: TGTGCCAGCATCTATGGTGACTGGAGCACAGATACGCAGTATTTT
j_call: TRBJ1-1; clone_size: many; v_call: TRBV12-3/TRBV12-4; d_call: TRBD1; cdr3_aa: CASSFTGGSTEAFF; cdr3_nt: TGTGCCAGCAGTTTTACAGGGGGAAGTACTGAAGCTTTCTTT
j_call: TRBJ1-2; clone_size: many; v_call: TRBV28; d_call: TRBD1; cdr3_aa: CASSLGQYGYTF; cdr3_nt: TGTGCCAGCAGTTTGGGACAGTATGGCTACACCTTC
j_call: TRBJ1-6; clone_size: many; v_call: TRBV2; d_call: -; cdr3_aa: CASMRLNYSPLHF; cdr3_nt: TGTGCCAGCATGAGGCTGAATTATTCACCCCTCCACTTT
j_call: TRBJ2-3; clone_size: many; v_call: TRBV11-2; d_call: -; cdr3_aa: CASSRRGLSTDTQYF; cdr3_nt: TGTGCCAGCAGCCGCCGAGGGCTCAGCACAGATACGCAGTATTTT
j_call: TRBJ2-3; clone_size: -; v_call: TRBV13; d_call: -; cdr3_aa: CASSLIGFTDTQYF; cdr3_nt: TGTGCCAGCAGCCTGATTGGGTTCACAGATACGCAGTATTTT
j_call: TRBJ1-1; clone_size: many; v_call: TRBV19; d_call: -; cdr3_aa: CASSLWTEAFF; cdr3_nt: TGTGCCAGTAGTTTGTGGACTGAAGCTTTCTTT
j_call: TRBJ2-1; clone_size: few; v_call: TRBV7-9; d_call: -; cdr3_aa: CASSSTSLDQPQFF; cdr3_nt: TGTGCCAGCAGCTCCACGTCCTTGGATCAGCCACAGTTCTTC
j_call: TRBJ1-2; clone_size: many; v_call: TRBV4-1; d_call: TRBD1; cdr3_aa: CASSQEPTGGMWGYTF; cdr3_nt: TGCGCCAGCAGCCAAGAGCCGACAGGGGGCATGTGGGGCTACACCTTC
j_call: TRBJ1-1; clone_size: many; v_call: TRBV2; d_call: -; cdr3_aa: CASSGVRGNTEAFF; cdr3_nt: TGTGCCAGCAGCGGGGTCCGGGGCAACACTGAAGCTTTCTTT
j_call: TRBJ2-5; clone_size: many; v_call: TRBV11-2; d_call: -; cdr3_aa: CASSLRRAEETQYF; cdr3_nt: TGTGCCAGCAGCTTACGGCGCGCGGAAGAGACCCAGTACTTC
j_call: TRBJ2-7; clone_size: many; v_call: TRBV5-4; d_call: -; cdr3_aa: CASSPRLGEQYF; cdr3_nt: TGTGCCAGCAGCCCCCGCTTGGGCGAGCAGTACTTC
j_call: TRBJ1-2; clone_size: few; v_call: TRBV18; d_call: TRBD1; cdr3_aa: CASSFRPGQGTGYYGYTF; cdr3_nt: TGTGCCAGCTCATTCCGCCCGGGACAGGGAACGGGGTACTATGGCTACACCTTC
j_call: TRBJ2-3; clone_size: many; v_call: TRBV9; d_call: TRBD1; cdr3_aa: CASSARDRERDTQYF; cdr3_nt: TGTGCCAGCAGCGCCCGGGACAGGGAGAGAGATACGCAGTATTTT
j_call: TRBJ2-7; clone_size: few; v_call: TRBV11-2; d_call: TRBD2; cdr3_aa: CASSLIRREGTYEQYF; cdr3_nt: TGTGCCAGCAGCTTAATAAGACGGGAGGGAACCTACGAGCAGTACTTC
j_call: TRBJ2-5; clone_size: many; v_call: TRBV9; d_call: TRBD2; cdr3_aa: CASSPTSRVETQYF; cdr3_nt: TGTGCCAGCAGCCCGACTAGCCGGGTAGAGACCCAGTACTTC
j_call: TRBJ1-2; clone_size: many; v_call: TRBV18; d_call: -; cdr3_aa: CASSPPQGYGYTF; cdr3_nt: TGTGCCAGCTCACCTCCCCAGGGCTATGGCTACACCTTC
j_call: TRBJ2-6; clone_size: few; v_call: TRBV6-1; d_call: -; cdr3_aa: CASRTASSGANVLTF; cdr3_nt: TGTGCCAGCAGAACGGCTAGCTCTGGGGCCAACGTCCTGACTTTC
j_call: TRBJ2-7; clone_size: once; v_call: TRBV7-2; d_call: -; cdr3_aa: CASSPYLTYEQYF; cdr3_nt: TGTGCCAGCAGCCCATACTTGACCTACGAGCAGTACTTC
j_call: TRBJ1-2; clone_size: many; v_call: TRBV27; d_call: -; cdr3_aa: CASSPLGENYGYTF; cdr3_nt: TGTGCCAGCAGTCCGCTAGGGGAAAACTATGGCTACACCTTC
j_call: TRBJ2-7; clone_size: many; v_call: TRBV28; d_call: TRBD1; cdr3_aa: CASSLWTIGTGYEQYF; cdr3_nt: TGTGCCAGCAGTTTATGGACTATCGGGACAGGGTACGAGCAGTACTTC
j_call: TRBJ1-1; clone_size: many; v_call: TRBV7-9; d_call: TRBD1; cdr3_aa: CASSSTGGTTEAFF; cdr3_nt: TGTGCCAGCAGCTCAACAGGGGGCACCACTGAAGCTTTCTTT
j_call: TRBJ1-2; clone_size: -; v_call: TRBV7-9; d_call: -; cdr3_aa: CASSLGLVYGYTF; cdr3_nt: TGTGCCAGCAGCTTGGGACTCGTTTATGGCTACACCTTC
j_call: TRBJ2-1; clone_size: many; v_call: TRBV6-2/TRBV6-3; d_call: TRBD2; cdr3_aa: CASYLAGGPNEQFF; cdr3_nt: TGTGCCAGCTATTTAGCGGGAGGGCCCAATGAGCAGTTCTTC
j_call: TRBJ1-1; clone_size: many; v_call: TRBV2; d_call: -; cdr3_aa: CASSEEFGGGAFF; cdr3_nt: TGTGCCAGCAGTGAAGAATTTGGGGGAGGAGCTTTCTTT
j_call: TRBJ1-6; clone_size: many; v_call: TRBV6-2/TRBV6-3; d_call: -; cdr3_aa: CASSGVERNSPLHF; cdr3_nt: TGTGCCAGCAGTGGGGTTGAACGGAATTCACCCCTCCACTTT
j_call: TRBJ2-7; clone_size: many; v_call: TRBV20-1; d_call: TRBD2; cdr3_aa: CSARGLAGTRHEQYF; cdr3_nt: TGCAGTGCTAGAGGACTAGCGGGAACTCGGCACGAGCAGTACTTC
j_call: TRBJ2-7; clone_size: many; v_call: TRBV11-2; d_call: TRBD1; cdr3_aa: CASSRRVGGQGAHEQYF; cdr3_nt: TGTGCCAGCAGCCGCCGCGTAGGGGGACAGGGGGCCCACGAGCAGTACTTC
j_call: TRBJ1-1; clone_size: many; v_call: TRBV28; d_call: -; cdr3_aa: CASSLGDTEAFF; cdr3_nt: TGTGCCAGCAGTTTGGGTGACACTGAAGCTTTCTTT
j_call: TRBJ2-3; clone_size: -; v_call: TRBV6-2/TRBV6-3; d_call: TRBD2; cdr3_aa: CASSSPGGGRGSTDTQYF; cdr3_nt: TGTGCCAGCAGTTCCCCCGGGGGGGGGCGGGGGAGCACAGATACGCAGTATTTT
j_call: TRBJ2-2; clone_size: many; v_call: TRBV2; d_call: TRBD2; cdr3_aa: CASSGPSGRLSGELFF; cdr3_nt: TGTGCCAGCAGTGGGCCTAGCGGGAGGTTGTCCGGGGAGCTGTTTTTT
j_call: TRBJ2-3; clone_size: many; v_call: TRBV18; d_call: -; cdr3_aa: CASSPPGVAKDTQYF; cdr3_nt: TGTGCCAGCTCACCGCCAGGGGTGGCGAAAGATACGCAGTATTTT
j_call: TRBJ2-7; clone_size: many; v_call: TRBV2; d_call: -; cdr3_aa: CASSETLGRSYEQYF; cdr3_nt: TGTGCCAGCAGTGAAACCCTAGGCAGGTCCTACGAGCAGTACTTC
j_call: TRBJ1-3; clone_size: -; v_call: TRBV7-9; d_call: TRBD1; cdr3_aa: CASSLRQGVGNTIYF; cdr3_nt: TGTGCCAGCAGCCTCCGACAGGGGGTAGGAAACACCATATATTTT
j_call: TRBJ2-3; clone_size: many; v_call: TRBV3-1; d_call: TRBD2; cdr3_aa: CASSRFVAGEKDTQYF; cdr3_nt: TGTGCCAGCAGCCGTTTTGTAGCGGGAGAAAAGGATACGCAGTATTTT
j_call: TRBJ2-7; clone_size: few; v_call: TRBV19; d_call: TRBD1; cdr3_aa: CATSERDRGYEQYF; cdr3_nt: TGTGCCACCAGTGAGCGGGACAGGGGCTACGAGCAGTACTTC
j_call: TRBJ1-2; clone_size: many; v_call: TRBV11-2; d_call: -; cdr3_aa: CASSLVGVESAPYTF; cdr3_nt: TGTGCCAGCAGCTTAGTGGGGGTCGAATCTGCTCCTTACACCTTC
j_call: TRBJ1-3; clone_size: few; v_call: TRBV20-1; d_call: -; cdr3_aa: CSARAQGASGNTIYF; cdr3_nt: TGCAGTGCTAGGGCACAGGGTGCTTCAGGAAACACCATATATTTT
j_call: TRBJ1-1; clone_size: many; v_call: TRBV18; d_call: -; cdr3_aa: CASSRPGPGNTEAFF; cdr3_nt: TGTGCCAGCTCACGTCCGGGGCCAGGGAACACTGAAGCTTTCTTT
j_call: TRBJ2-3; clone_size: many; v_call: TRBV27; d_call: -; cdr3_aa: CASSLSTVPDTQYF; cdr3_nt: TGTGCCAGCAGTTTATCGACGGTTCCAGATACGCAGTATTTT